This entry lists 14 T cell receptor beta chains sequenced from one sample in a study of identifying expanded T cells in peripheral blood. Only in-frame clones appear in the TCRdb table, and some are missing; sequencing was by immunoSEQ multiplex PCR. Among 50,000 or so clones listed, 89% were seen once. Sequenced: blood. All receptors derive from a person aged 18 to 75 in good health.

The chain employs TRBV23-1 and TRBJ2-2, with 8 bases aligning to TRBD2. TRBV23-1 is annotated as an ORF whose role is uncertain. The trim removed 4 bases at V and 1 base at J, leaving 5 bases unmatched. CDR3 length: 16 residues. The DNA of the CDR3 is TGCGCCAGCAGTCTCCTAGCGGGCCTGAACACCGGGGAGCTGTTTTTT. Protein: CASSLLAGLNTGELFF.

The chain joins TRBV15 to TRBJ1-1; 7 bases fit TRBD1. From germline, CDR1 is LNHNV and CDR2 YYDKDF (reference sequence). The CDR3 spans 16 residues. The junction had 6 bases not matched to a gene; V was cut back by 0 bases and J by 2 bases. The CDR3 here is CATSRDEGALNTEAFF. In nucleotides, the CDR3 is TGTGCCACCAGCAGAGATGAGGGGGCCCTCAACACTGAAGCTTTCTTT.

The chain couples TRBV5-1 to TRBJ1-1; D gene unclear. In germline, CDR1 is SGHRS, CDR2 YFSETQ. V lost 4 bases and J lost 4, with 14 bases in between. The CDR3 covers 14 residues. The CDR3 sequence: CASSSDTVATEAFF. The CDR3 bases are TGCGCCAGCAGCAGCGACACGGTCGCCACTGAAGCTTTCTTT.

This chain uses TRBV7-2 with TRBJ2-7; 9 positions match TRBD2. The V and J ends lost 3 bases and 0 bases, in that order; junction bases with no gene match: 3. This CDR3 has 15 residues. Germline lookup yields CDR1 SGHTA and CDR2 FQGNSA. CDR3 DNA: TGTGCCAGCAGCTTTTTAGCGGGGGACTCCTACGAGCAGTACTTC. Its protein is CASSFLAGDSYEQYF.

The V and J genes are TRBV7-9 and TRBJ2-5, with unresolved D. Germline CDR1 SEHNR, CDR2 FQNEAQ (reference sequence). Trimming took 5 bases from V and 5 from J, leaving 18 bases between them. The CDR3 consists of 15 residues. The CDR3 is CASSPQNTPKETQYF. Written as DNA, the CDR3 is TGTGCCAGCAGCCCACAAAACACTCCCAAGGAGACCCAGTACTTC.

This chain joins TRBV27 and TRBJ2-1; 7 bases match TRBD1. Germline V lookup: CDR1 MNHEY, CDR2 SMNVEV (reference sequence). The CDR3 runs 15 residues. V lost 6 bases to trimming and J lost 0 bases; unmatched junction nucleotides: 5. DNA for the CDR3: TGTGCCAGCAGCGAGACAGGGAGCTCCTACAATGAGCAGTTCTTC. As protein: CASSETGSSYNEQFF.

This clone occurred a few times. The J gene is TRBJ1-2, the V gene TRBV30; 8 bases fit TRBD1. This CDR3 has 13 residues. CDR1 is GTSNPN and CDR2 is SVGIG in the germline V gene (reference sequence). The V segment lost 4 bases and the J segment 14 bases; nucleotides outside the gene matches: 15. Here the CDR3 reads CAWTDRAAVTCTF. CDR3 in DNA: TGTGCCTGGACGGACAGGGCGGCCGTAACGTGTACCTTC.

This clone came up a few times. The V call is TRBV29-1, the J call TRBJ2-3, with D perhaps matching TRBD2 (6 bases). This CDR3 region has 14 residues. Trimming stripped 8 bases from V and 9 bases from J, with 24 bases between. Germline CDR1 and CDR2: SQVTM and ANQGSEA. The CDR3 DNA reads TGCAGCCATGGAGTCGAGGGCCGAGGGAGGACGCAGTATTTT. It encodes CSHGVEGRGRTQYF.

This chain joins TRBV5-1 and TRBJ2-3; D ambiguous. This CDR3 contains 12 residues. CDR1 and CDR2 (germline): SGHRS, YFSETQ. With 6 bases removed from V and 5 bases from J, the gap between germline ends came to 10 bases. This chain's CDR3 is CASMDGRDTQYF. In DNA, the CDR3 is TGCGCCAGCATGGACGGTCGAGATACGCAGTATTTT.

V usage is TRBV27 and J usage is TRBJ2-4, with D uncertain. CDR3 length: 14 amino acids. Germline V gene data show CDR1 as MNHEY and CDR2 as SMNVEV (reference sequence). V lost 5 bases and J lost 2, with 10 bases in between. CDR3 loop: CASSPLYPKNIQYF. The CDR3 coding sequence is TGTGCCAGCAGTCCCCTTTATCCCAAAAACATTCAGTACTTC.

This sequence joins TRBV5-1 and TRBJ2-5, with unresolved D. V was trimmed by 0 bases and J by 1 base, leaving 4 bases between them. This CDR3 contains 13 residues. The germline CDR1 and CDR2 sequences are SGHRS and YFSETQ. The CDR3 here is CASSLDSQETQYF. The CDR3 nucleotides are TGCGCCAGCAGCTTGGACAGCCAAGAGACCCAGTACTTC.

This clone has only a few counts. The chain employs TRBV19 and TRBJ1-6, with no clear D. V was pared by 9 bases and J by 0 bases, with 6 bases between. The CDR3 is 13 amino acids. CDR1 and CDR2 from the germline V gene are LNHDA and SQIVND (reference sequence). CDR3 residues: CASRVSYNSPLHF. The CDR3 DNA reads as TGTGCCAGCCGGGTCTCCTATAATTCACCCCTCCACTTT.

The chain is built from TRBV2 and TRBJ1-1; 9 bases are shared with TRBD1. Per germline, CDR1 SNHLY and CDR2 FYNNEI. The length of the CDR3 is 14 residues. V shed 6 bases and J 8 bases; nucleotides not matched to a gene: 10. The CDR3, as DNA: TGTGCCAGCAGGGCGGGACAGGGATCATGGGAAGCTTTCTTT. Translating gives CASRAGQGSWEAFF.

The V gene is TRBV5-1, the J gene TRBJ2-7; the match to TRBD1 covers 10 bases. CDR3 size: 15 residues. V lost 1 base to trimming and J lost 0 bases; unmatched junction nucleotides: 1. CDR1 and CDR2 (germline): SGHRS, YFSETQ. CDR3 DNA sequence: TGCGCCAGCAGCTTGAGGACAGGGGGCTCCTACGAGCAGTACTTC. Amino acids: CASSLRTGGSYEQYF. Combining the CDR3 with reference TRBV5-1 and TRBJ2-7 gives the whole variable domain KAGVTQTPRYLIKTRGQQVTLSCSPISGHRSVSWYQQTPGQGLQFLFEYFSETQRNKGNFPGRFSGRQFSNSRSEMNVSTLELGDSALYLCASSLRTGGSYEQYFGPGTRLTVT.